This TCR beta chain comes out of a study of shared clonotypes between healthy human individuals. Whole-study findings and limits: Among donors, clonotype sharing was expected to be affected by sequencing depth.

CDR3 length equals 8 residues. The germline CDR1 and CDR2 sequences are DFQATT and SNEGSKA (reference sequence). To note about this clone: Its antigen is undetermined. One end of the junction varies from germline; a read error may be responsible.

Adults of Caucasian background living in Nashville, Tennessee made up all donors. The deep-level immunoSEQ assay was used. Methods used by the authors: With immunoSEQ giving junction-only sequences and no quality scores, filtering differed. Produced via immunoSEQ multiplex PCR; TCRdb's table is partial and in-frame only. V and J calls plus clone size are reproduced from that table; the DNA served to infer D and trimming. The data show about 1 million clones, 70% to 80% seen once. The source material was memory CD4+ T cells sorted from blood. Sample subset: CD45RA-negative fraction. The clonotype was recovered from a man aged 18 to 35 in good health. V is TRBV20-1 and J is TRBJ1-4; unclear D gene. The DNA for the CDR3 is TGCAGTGCTAGCCCGATCCTCTTT. Translating it yields CSASPILF.